The rows below give T cell receptor beta chains drawn from one sample of a study of cytomegalovirus exposure and HLA in healthy donors. Repertoires were generated with immunoSEQ multiplex PCR, while TCRdb's copy carries only in-frame clones and drops some. Among about 170,000 clones listed, about 82% were seen once. Sequencing input: PBMCs. These receptors were taken from a female donor in good health and CMV-seronegative. CDR3s include the opening cysteine and the closing phenylalanine or tryptophan. The order of the fields is V gene, clone size, CDR3 length, J gene, D gene, CDR3 DNA, CDR3 protein. A D gene is named only where the DNA matches it firmly. Not every row has a clone size; where given, it reads once, few, many or a size class.

TRBV2	-	15	TRBJ2-2	TRBD1	TGTGCCAGCAGGTCCGACAGGGGGCGAACCGGGGAGCTGTTTTTT	CASRSDRGRTGELFF
TRBV4-1	-	17	TRBJ2-2	-	TGCGCCAGCAGCCAGATGGGGGCATTCAGGGTTCCCGGGGAGCTGTTTTTT	CASSQMGAFRVPGELFF
TRBV5-4	once	19	TRBJ2-5	TRBD2	TGTGCCAGCAGCTATATATTAACCGGGACTAGCGGGAGAATGGAGACCCAGTACTTC	CASSYILTGTSGRMETQYF
TRBV5-1	-	16	TRBJ2-7	TRBD1	TGCGCCAGCAGCTCGATAGGGACAGGGTTGTCCTACGAGCAGTACTTC	CASSSIGTGLSYEQYF
TRBV21-1	-	16	TRBJ2-7	-	TGTGCCAGCAGCCTATGGGTTGGAGTTCTCGCCTACGAGCAGTACTTC	CASSLWVGVLAYEQYF
TRBV5-1	-	16	TRBJ2-7	TRBD1	TGCGCCAGCAGCTTGGCCGGACAGGGGGCCTTTGGTGAGCAGTACTTC	CASSLAGQGAFGEQYF
TRBV19	once	15	TRBJ2-3	-	TGTGCCAGTAGTAGGGTCTCACAGCTCCCAGATACGCAGTATTTT	CASSRVSQLPDTQYF
TRBV19	once	14	TRBJ1-6	-	TGTGCCAGTAGTGGTACGTCGACAAATTCACCCCTCCACTTT	CASSGTSTNSPLHF
TRBV11-1	-	13	TRBJ2-7	-	TGTGCCAGCAGCCCCCGAGGCTCCTACGAGCAGTACTTC	CASSPRGSYEQYF
TRBV7-2	-	12	TRBJ1-5	-	TGTGCCAGCAGCACCCGAGGCCAGCCCCAGCATTTT	CASSTRGQPQHF
TRBV5-4	few	15	TRBJ2-1	-	TGTGCCAGCAGCTTGGGGAGTAGCTCCTACAATGAGCAGTTCTTC	CASSLGSSSYNEQFF
TRBV7-2	-	13	TRBJ1-1	-	TGTGCCAGCAGCTTAGCTAAGAACACTGAAGCTTTCTTT	CASSLAKNTEAFF
TRBV19	few	15	TRBJ1-5	-	TGTGCCAGTAGTCTGGGGAAAGGGGGCAATCAGCCCCAGCATTTT	CASSLGKGGNQPQHF
TRBV4-3	-	15	TRBJ1-4	-	TGCGCCAGCAGCCAAGGAAGGGGGAAAGGTGAAAAACTGTTTTTT	CASSQGRGKGEKLFF
TRBV27	-	14	TRBJ1-1	-	TGTGCCAGCAGTTTGAGAGCAGGAGGTTTGGAGGCTTTCTTT	CASSLRAGGLEAFF
TRBV27	-	15	TRBJ2-2	-	TGTGCCAGCAAAGGGGAGGGGGTGTACACCGGGGAGCTGTTTTTT	CASKGEGVYTGELFF
TRBV30	-	15	TRBJ2-7	-	TGTGCCTGGAGTGTACAACAGGGTACCAGGGGCGAGCAGTACTTC	CAWSVQQGTRGEQYF
TRBV6-5	-	16	TRBJ2-1	-	TGTGCCAGCAGTTACTCCCGGGGACTCTCCTACAATGAGCAGTTCTTC	CASSYSRGLSYNEQFF
TRBV28	once	16	TRBJ2-1	TRBD1	TGTGCCAGCAGCCTAGGGACAGCGAAAATTTACAATGAGCAGTTCTTC	CASSLGTAKIYNEQFF
TRBV9	-	16	TRBJ2-2	TRBD2	TGTGCCAGCAGCGCTCGGACTAGCTCGAACACCGGGGAGCTGTTTTTT	CASSARTSSNTGELFF
TRBV14	-	16	TRBJ2-1	TRBD1	TGTGCCAGCAGCCAAGTGGGGACAGGGGTTAGTGCTGAGCAGTTCTTC	CASSQVGTGVSAEQFF
TRBV7-2	-	14	TRBJ1-2	TRBD1	TGTGCCAGCAGCCCCGGGGGACAGAGAAGTGGCTACACCTTC	CASSPGGQRSGYTF
TRBV30	-	12	TRBJ2-1	TRBD1	TGTGCCTGGGGACAGGGCGTCGGTGAGCAGTTCTTC	CAWGQGVGEQFF
TRBV7-9	once	14	TRBJ2-1	TRBD2	TGTGCCAGCACACCCGGGACTAGCGGCAATGAGCAGTTCTTC	CASTPGTSGNEQFF
TRBV5-4	-	15	TRBJ2-7	-	TGTGCCAGCAGCTTGTCTTCAGGGCCTTTCTACGAGCAGTACTTC	CASSLSSGPFYEQYF
TRBV18	-	15	TRBJ2-7	TRBD2	TGTGCCAGCTCACCCGAAAGCGGGGGTAGGCACGAGCAGTACTTC	CASSPESGGRHEQYF
TRBV5-8	few	14	TRBJ2-5	TRBD1	TGTGCCAGCAGCCAGACGACAGGGGGCGAGACCCAGTACTTC	CASSQTTGGETQYF
TRBV18	-	16	TRBJ1-1	-	TGTGCCAGCTCACCCGGATCGGGACATTCGAACACTGAAGCTTTCTTT	CASSPGSGHSNTEAFF
TRBV19	-	18	TRBJ2-6	-	TGTGCCAGTAGTATGTTGAGACAGCTTCAGTTTAGGGCCAACGTCCTGACTTTC	CASSMLRQLQFRANVLTF
TRBV4-3	-	18	TRBJ2-6	-	TGCGCCAGCAGCCAAGAGCTGGGGGCAGGGATCGGGGCCAACGGCCTGACTTTC	CASSQELGAGIGANGLTF
TRBV7-2	-	12	TRBJ1-1	-	TGTGCCAGCAGCACCCGACAGGCTGAAGCTTTCTTT	CASSTRQAEAFF
TRBV5-6	-	11	TRBJ2-1	-	TGTGCCAGCAGCTTCGGGTCGGAGCAGTTCTTC	CASSFGSEQFF
TRBV27	-	13	TRBJ2-5	TRBD2	TGTGCCAGCAGTTTTGGGCGGGGGGAGACCCAGTACTTC	CASSFGRGETQYF
TRBV19	once	16	TRBJ1-1	TRBD1	TGTGCCAGTAGTAGCGGGACAGGGGGGACAAGTACAGAAGCTTTCTTT	CASSSGTGGTSTEAFF
TRBV6-5	-	11	TRBJ1-2	-	TGTGCCGGAGGGTCTTACTATGGCTACACCTTC	CAGGSYYGYTF
TRBV27	-	15	TRBJ2-1	TRBD1	TGTGCCAGCAGTTTACGGATGACAGGGGGCGATGAGCAGTTCTTC	CASSLRMTGGDEQFF